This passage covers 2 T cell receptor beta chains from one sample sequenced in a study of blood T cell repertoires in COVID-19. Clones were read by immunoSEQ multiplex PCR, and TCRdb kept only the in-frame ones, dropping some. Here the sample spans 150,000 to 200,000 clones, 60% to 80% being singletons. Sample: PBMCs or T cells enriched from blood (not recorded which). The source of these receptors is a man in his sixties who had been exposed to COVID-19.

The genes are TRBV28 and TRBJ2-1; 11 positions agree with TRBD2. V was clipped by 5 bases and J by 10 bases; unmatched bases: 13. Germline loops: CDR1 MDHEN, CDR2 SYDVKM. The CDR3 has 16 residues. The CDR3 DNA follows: TGTGCCAGCAGTACTCTTCCGCTAGCGGGAGGTCGAGAGCAGTTCTTC. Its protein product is CASSTLPLAGGREQFF.

DNA for the CDR3: TGTGCCATCAGTGGGCAGGGTAATGAGCAGTTCTTC. It encodes CAISGQGNEQFF. The J gene is TRBJ2-1, the V gene TRBV10-3; tentative D call: TRBD1 (5 bases). Germline CDR1 reads ENHRY; CDR2 reads SYGVKD. Trimming took off 4 bases at V and 7 bases at J, with 8 bases between the two ends. The CDR3 length is 12 residues.